A single sample gave rise to the 30 T cell receptor beta chains below, sequenced in a study of shared clonotypes between healthy human individuals. Sequenced by immunoSEQ multiplex PCR; TCRdb stores in-frame clones only, minus some. The repertoire holds some 900,000 clones, with approximately 80% as singletons. The sample was memory CD4+ T cells sorted from blood. Subset: CD45RA-negative fraction. These receptors all come from a man aged 18 to 29 in good health.

V gene TRBV30 combines with J gene TRBJ1-2; D remains unclear. V was cut by 2 bases and J by 0 bases, with 10 bases left in between. Germline V gene data show CDR1 as GTSNPN and CDR2 as SVGIG (reference sequence). CDR3 length: 14 residues. CDR3 DNA sequence: TGTGCCTGGAGTTTCTTTGGGTCTAACTATGGCTACACCTTC. Protein sequence: CAWSFFGSNYGYTF.

Details on this clone: Other DNA sequences in the same sample also yield this CDR3. The gene calls are TRBV2 and TRBJ2-5; D uncertain. The V end lost 8 bases, the J end lost 4 bases, and 8 bases lay between the germline ends. Germline V gives CDR1 SNHLY, CDR2 FYNNEI. The CDR3 has 11 amino acids. CDR3 sequence (DNA): TGTGCCAGCGGCAGAGGAGAGACCCAGTACTTC. It codes for CASGRGETQYF.

The rearrangement joins TRBV6-5 to TRBJ1-6, with 9 positions matching TRBD1. Germline V lookup: CDR1 MNHEY, CDR2 SVGAGI. V shed 6 bases, J shed 9 bases, and the junction held 6 bases outside the gene matches. The CDR3 length is 14 residues. As DNA, the CDR3 is TGTGCCAGCAGCAAGGGACAGGGCTCTTCACCCCTCCACTTT. Its translation is CASSKGQGSSPLHF.

This chain connects TRBV6-4 to TRBJ2-1, with D possibly TRBD2 on 5 matching bases. Trimming left V 6 bases short and J 1 base short, with 19 bases between. The germline CDR1 and CDR2 sequences are MRHNA and SNTAGT. CDR3 length equals 17 residues. Here the CDR3 reads CASSRSGVRDSYNEQFF. CDR3 nucleotides: TGTGCCAGCAGCCGGTCCGGGGTTCGGGATTCCTACAATGAGCAGTTCTTC.

The chain uses TRBV19 and TRBJ2-2; 8 nucleotides match TRBD1. The CDR3 contains 19 residues. Germline V gene data show CDR1 as LNHDA and CDR2 as SQIVND (reference sequence). V trimming: 1 base; J trimming: 3 bases; junction bases outside the gene matches: 13. Written as DNA, the CDR3 is TGTGCCAGTAGTATAGTTGCAGGGGGCTTTTTAATTGACACCGGGGAGCTGTTTTTT. As protein: CASSIVAGGFLIDTGELFF.

Written as DNA, the CDR3 is TGTGCCAGCAGGGAGACCGGGACAGTCCAAGAGACCCAGTACTTC. Protein sequence: CASRETGTVQETQYF. V is TRBV7-9 and J is TRBJ2-5, with 7 bases aligning to TRBD1. This CDR3 is 15 amino acids long. V trimming: 6 bases; J trimming: 1 base; junction bases outside the gene matches: 8. Germline CDR1 is SEHNR and CDR2 is FQNEAQ (reference sequence). Full variable domain (missing parts from reference TRBV7-9 and TRBJ2-5): DTGVSQNPRHKITKRGQNVTFRCDPISEHNRLYWYRQTLGQGPEFLTYFQNEAQLEKSRLLSDRFSAERPKGSFSTLEIQRTEQGDSAMYLCASRETGTVQETQYFGPGTRLLVL.

V usage is TRBV9 and J usage is TRBJ1-1; no reliable D call. This CDR3 comprises 15 residues. CDR1 is SGDLS and CDR2 is YYNGEE in the germline V gene. V lost 0 bases and J lost 1, with 10 bases in between. CDR3 in DNA: TGTGCCAGCAGCGTAGATCCGGGCACGAACACTGAAGCTTTCTTT. Amino acid sequence: CASSVDPGTNTEAFF.

V and J are TRBV28 and TRBJ1-2; TRBD1 aligns across 8 bases. The CDR3 covers 16 residues. Germline CDR1 reads MDHEN; CDR2 reads SYDVKM. V shed 8 bases, J shed 2 bases, and the junction held 13 bases outside the gene matches. CDR3: CASHSGQEGSNYGYTF. Written as DNA, the CDR3 is TGTGCCAGCCATTCGGGACAGGAGGGTAGCAACTATGGCTACACCTTC.

The CDR3 nucleotides read TGCGCCAGCAGCCAAGATCGAACCCAGTACTTC. Translated: CASSQDRTQYF. The genes are TRBV4-3 and TRBJ2-5; D gene ambiguous. The V end lost 0 bases, the J end lost 8 bases, and 4 bases lay between the germline ends. Per the germline V gene, CDR1 is LGHNA and CDR2 is YSLEER. The CDR3 extends over 11 amino acids.

The V gene is TRBV27, the J gene TRBJ2-7, with D uncertain. V gave up 6 bases and J gave up 2 bases, with 8 bases separating them. The length of the CDR3 is 12 residues. Germline-derived CDR1 and CDR2 are MNHEY and SMNVEV (reference sequence). The CDR3 loop is CASRGSAYEQYF. DNA for the CDR3: TGTGCCAGCAGGGGATCCGCCTACGAGCAGTACTTC.

Of note for this clone: At one end, the junction sequence differs from germline, possibly due to a read error. This chain links TRBV11-2 with TRBJ1-2; the D gene is possibly TRBD1 (6 bases). The CDR3 sequence is 12 residues long. Germline V lookup: CDR1 SGHAT, CDR2 FQNNGV. CDR3 in amino acids: CASSLDHGQRSF. In DNA form, the CDR3 reads TGTGCCAGCAGCTTAGATCATGGACAGAGATCCTTC.

The chain is built from TRBV6-5 and TRBJ2-3; TRBD2 agrees at 8 bases. Germline trimming cut 8 bases from V and 0 bases from J; bases unmatched to any gene: 4. This CDR3 is 14 amino acids long. Germline CDR1 MNHEY, CDR2 SVGAGI. As DNA, the CDR3 is TGTGCCAGCCGTACGGGGGGGAGCACAGATACGCAGTATTTT. This codes for CASRTGGSTDTQYF.

Turning to this clone: The sample has other DNA sequences that encode this CDR3 too. The J gene is TRBJ2-3, the V gene TRBV18; D remains ambiguous. The CDR3 spans 14 residues. The germline V gene encodes CDR1 KGHSH and CDR2 LQKENI. Trimming cost V 0 bases and J 1 base, with 5 bases left between them. The chain's CDR3 is CASSPPAGTDTQYF. Written as DNA, the CDR3 is TGTGCCAGCTCACCACCAGCCGGCACAGATACGCAGTATTTT. Looking up the rest from reference TRBV18 and TRBJ2-3 gives the full variable domain: NAGVMQNPRHLVRRRGQEARLRCSPMKGHSHVYWYRQLPEEGLKFMVYLQKENIIDESGMPKERFSAEFPKEGPSILRIQQVVRGDSAAYFCASSPPAGTDTQYFGPGTRLTVL.

For this clone: Other nucleotide sequences in the sample specify the same CDR3. The CDR3 loop reads CASSPGQANYGYTF. The CDR3, as DNA: TGTGCCAGCAGCCCGGGACAGGCTAACTATGGCTACACCTTC. This chain links TRBV5-4 with TRBJ1-2; 8 nucleotides match TRBD1. CDR1 SGHNT and CDR2 YYREEE come from the germline V gene (reference sequence). This CDR3 is built from 14 residues. Trimming at V came to 4 bases and at J to 0 bases, leaving 2 bases not matched to a gene. The variable domain in full, completed from reference TRBV5-4 and TRBJ1-2, reads ETGVTQSPTHLIKTRGQQVTLRCSSQSGHNTVSWYQQALGQGPQFIFQYYREEENGRGNFPPRFSGLQFPNYSSELNVNALELDDSALYLCASSPGQANYGYTFGSGTRLTVV.

This clone was detected only a few times. The V call is TRBV6-6, the J call TRBJ1-1; D perhaps matches TRBD1 (5 bases). Deletions cut 2 bases from V and 1 base from J, with 8 bases between. The CDR3 covers 14 residues. Germline CDR1 reads MNHNY; CDR2 reads SVGAGI (reference sequence). CDR3 amino acids: CASSYPGQNTEAFF. The CDR3 coding sequence is TGTGCCAGCAGTTACCCGGGGCAGAACACTGAAGCTTTCTTT.

This clone was recorded a few times. The chain has TRBV19 and TRBJ2-7, with 7 positions matching TRBD1. Germline V CDR1 and CDR2: LNHDA, SQIVND (reference sequence). This CDR3 contains 16 residues. V lost 4 bases, J lost 0 bases, and 9 bases stayed unmatched. The CDR3 bases are TGTGCCAGTAGTACCGGATGGGACAGCAGCTCCTACGAGCAGTACTTC. Its protein product is CASSTGWDSSSYEQYF.

This rearrangement joins TRBV30 to TRBJ1-3, with TRBD1 matching over 8 bases. The germline CDR1 and CDR2 sequences are GTSNPN and SVGIG (reference sequence). The CDR3 spans 16 residues. J lost 4 bases, V lost 7 bases, and 15 bases had no gene match. The CDR3 loop reads CAFGQGVGTSGNTIYF. CDR3 nucleotide sequence: TGTGCCTTCGGACAGGGCGTAGGAACGAGCGGAAACACCATATATTTT.

This chain joins TRBV5-1 and TRBJ1-3, with 7 bases that match TRBD1. V was pared by 4 bases and J by 0 bases, with 4 bases of the junction left unmatched. The CDR3 extends over 15 amino acids. CDR1 and CDR2 (germline): SGHRS, YFSETQ. CDR3 nucleotides: TGCGCCAGCAGCCAGGGACAGTTCTCTGGAAACACCATATATTTT. Translated: CASSQGQFSGNTIYF.

With regard to this clone: The same CDR3 also results from other DNA sequences found in this sample. The chain recombines TRBV9 with TRBJ1-3; a possible D gene is TRBD1 (5 bases). The germline V and J ends were trimmed by 0 bases and 2 bases, with 6 bases remaining between them. Germline CDR1 and CDR2: SGDLS and YYNGEE. There are 14 residues in the CDR3. Here the CDR3 reads CASSVGGTGNTIYF. For the CDR3, the DNA is TGTGCCAGCAGCGTAGGGGGGACTGGAAACACCATATATTTT.

The V and J genes are TRBV6-1 and TRBJ1-2; 7 bases match TRBD1. CDR1 and CDR2 from the germline V gene are MNHNS and SASEGT. V trimming: 5 bases; J trimming: 2 bases; junction bases outside the gene matches: 8. The CDR3 contains 15 residues. CDR3 nucleotides: TGTGCCAGCAGTCAGCGGACAGGAGGGAACTATGGCTACACCTTC. Protein sequence: CASSQRTGGNYGYTF.

The CDR3 protein is CASSPSQTGTNEKLFF. Here the CDR3 DNA reads TGCGCCAGCAGCCCGAGCCAGACAGGGACTAATGAAAAACTGTTTTTT. The chain combines TRBV5-1 with TRBJ1-4; 7 bases agree with TRBD1. CDR1 is SGHRS and CDR2 is YFSETQ in the germline V gene. The CDR3 is 16 amino acids. J gave up 2 bases and V 4 bases, and 8 bases lay outside the gene matches.

This clone was seen a few times. The rearrangement links TRBV5-5 to TRBJ2-7; weak D call: TRBD1 (5 bases). Germline CDR1 reads SGHKS; CDR2 reads YYEKEE (reference sequence). V lost 3 bases to trimming and J lost 2 bases, with 12 bases between them. The CDR3 covers 14 residues. The CDR3 reads CASSSTVPPYEQYF. CDR3 coding DNA: TGTGCCAGCAGCTCGACAGTTCCTCCCTACGAGCAGTACTTC.

The sample holds a few counts of this clone. The chain joins TRBV7-2 to TRBJ2-3; D uncertain. V was shortened by 5 bases and J by 2 bases, with 14 bases between the two germline ends. Per the germline V gene, CDR1 is SGHTA and CDR2 is FQGNSA. There are 15 residues in the CDR3. CDR3 sequence (DNA): TGTGCCAGCAGCGTCGAAGGGCGCTACACAGATACGCAGTATTTT. This translates into CASSVEGRYTDTQYF.

The chain has TRBV28 and TRBJ2-4, with 12 positions matching TRBD2. With 5 bases clipped from V and 12 bases from J, the junction kept 11 bases outside the gene matches. The germline CDR1 and CDR2 sequences are MDHEN and SYDVKM. The CDR3 covers 15 residues. The CDR3 nucleotides read TGTGCCAGCAGTCCCCTCCTAGCGGGGGGGCCCCCTCAGTACTTC. Its translation: CASSPLLAGGPPQYF.

This chain uses TRBV5-8 with TRBJ2-1; TRBD2 matches 9 bases. V trimming: 0 bases; J trimming: 12 bases; junction bases outside the gene matches: 1. Germline V CDR1 and CDR2: SGHTS, YDEGEE. This CDR3 is 12 amino acids long. This CDR3 reads CASSLGLAVQFF. In DNA, the CDR3 is TGTGCCAGCAGCTTGGGACTAGCGGTGCAGTTCTTC.

The chain recombines TRBV7-2 with TRBJ1-5, with D maybe TRBD1 (5 bases). The CDR3 is 13 residues long. CDR1 SGHTA and CDR2 FQGNSA come from the germline V gene. Trimming removed 5 bases from V and 7 bases from J, with 12 bases in between. The CDR3 DNA follows: TGTGCCAGCAGCCCCGGGGACCCACAGCCCCAGCATTTT. It yields the protein CASSPGDPQPQHF.

This clone showed up just once. This chain connects TRBV5-1 to TRBJ2-5, with 8 bases aligning to TRBD2. This CDR3 has 16 amino acids. Germline loops: CDR1 SGHRS, CDR2 YFSETQ. V shed 2 bases, J shed 0 bases, and the junction held 6 bases outside the gene matches. The CDR3 reads CASSFYPSGYQETQYF. CDR3 DNA: TGCGCCAGCAGCTTTTACCCTAGCGGGTACCAAGAGACCCAGTACTTC.

A single count supports this clone. The chain joins TRBV5-1 to TRBJ2-7; D possibly corresponds to TRBD1 (6 bases). The V gene's germline CDR1 is SGHRS and CDR2 YFSETQ. There are 14 residues in the CDR3. Trimming cost V 4 bases and J 1 base, with 12 bases left between them. The CDR3 DNA is TGCGCCAGCAGCCCCGGGACACATTCCTACGAGCAGTACTTC. Translated: CASSPGTHSYEQYF.

This clone appeared many times. J is TRBJ2-1 and V is TRBV7-3; possibly TRBD2 for D (6 bases). This CDR3 region has 14 residues. CDR1 and CDR2 from the germline V gene are SGHTA and FQGTGA. Trimming cost V 5 bases and J 5 bases, with 13 bases left between them. CDR3 coding DNA: TGTGCCAGCAGCCCTTCGTTAGCGGACAATGAGCAGTTCTTC. This translates into CASSPSLADNEQFF.

The V gene is TRBV19, the J gene TRBJ2-7, with D perhaps assigned TRBD1 or TRBD2 (5 bases each). CDR1 and CDR2 (germline): LNHDA, SQIVND (reference sequence). V was cut by 4 bases and J by 0 bases, with 13 bases left in between. The CDR3 spans 15 residues. CDR3 region: CASSRGWGNSYEQYF. DNA of the CDR3: TGTGCCAGTAGTAGGGGGTGGGGAAACTCCTACGAGCAGTACTTC.